These T cell receptor beta chains were read from a single sample in a study of cytomegalovirus exposure and HLA in healthy donors. Here immunoSEQ multiplex PCR was the method, and the copy in TCRdb shows in-frame clones only, minus some. The sample holds about 98,000 clones; under 70% are singletons and the top ten take around 2.3%. The material sequenced was PBMCs. These receptors all come from a man aged 45-65 years in good health and CMV-seronegative. CDR3s leave out the opening cysteine and the closing phenylalanine or tryptophan. Each record gives: V gene, CDR3 protein.

v_gene: TRBV5-4; CDR3aa: ASSLNGGNSEQF
v_gene: TRBV28; CDR3aa: ASSSPGQGSGSPLH
v_gene: TRBV10-3; CDR3aa: AISAERGFQETQY
v_gene: TRBV10-3; CDR3aa: AIGDRGTGELF
v_gene: TRBV19; CDR3aa: ASTHGSGGSQNTGELF
v_gene: TRBV5-1; CDR3aa: ASSPDRAGRDTQY
v_gene: TRBV5-6; CDR3aa: ASSGSSYEQY
v_gene: TRBV6-4; CDR3aa: ASSVTSFRTDTQY
v_gene: TRBV5-6; CDR3aa: ASSSGTGPSGANVLT
v_gene: TRBV25-1; CDR3aa: ASSDATRNTGELF
v_gene: TRBV5-1; CDR3aa: ASSGPFGSYEQY
v_gene: TRBV5-1; CDR3aa: ASSFGSPEQY
v_gene: TRBV27; CDR3aa: ASRMTSGRKGTYEQY
v_gene: TRBV30; CDR3aa: AWSAPGGTGSSPLH
v_gene: TRBV7-8; CDR3aa: ASSHRTSGGTDTQY
v_gene: TRBV27; CDR3aa: ASSLRPGLGYEQY
v_gene: TRBV5-1; CDR3aa: ASSLVSGGGEQY